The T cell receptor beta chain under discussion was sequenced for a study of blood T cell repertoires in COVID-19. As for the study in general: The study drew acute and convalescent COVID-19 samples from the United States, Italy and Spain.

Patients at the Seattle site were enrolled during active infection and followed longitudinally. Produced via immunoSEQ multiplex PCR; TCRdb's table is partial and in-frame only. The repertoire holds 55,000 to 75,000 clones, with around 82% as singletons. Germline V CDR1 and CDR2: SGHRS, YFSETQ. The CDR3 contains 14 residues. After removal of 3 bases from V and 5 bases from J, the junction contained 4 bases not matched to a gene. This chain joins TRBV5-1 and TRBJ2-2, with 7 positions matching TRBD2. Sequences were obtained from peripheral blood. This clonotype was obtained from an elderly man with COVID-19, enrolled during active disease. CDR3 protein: CASSSQGGTGELFF. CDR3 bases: TGCGCCAGCAGCTCCCAGGGAGGGACCGGGGAGCTGTTTTTT. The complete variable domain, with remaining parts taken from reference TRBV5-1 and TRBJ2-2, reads KAGVTQTPRYLIKTRGQQVTLSCSPISGHRSVSWYQQTPGQGLQFLFEYFSETQRNKGNFPGRFSGRQFSNSRSEMNVSTLELGDSALYLCASSSQGGTGELFFGEGSRLTVL.